Presented here are 20 T cell receptor beta chains from one specimen sequenced in a study of human T cells and chemical hapten exposure. The starting material, unfractionated whole blood, was used for total RNA extraction. A single record per CDR3 protein comes from TCRdb applying MiXCR to the 5' RACE reads. The sample lists more than 140,000 distinct CDR3 sequences, around 4.1% seen once, with roughly 1.4% in the top ten. The receptors were sampled from a female donor in good health.

This clonotype showed up many times. This chain uses TRBV20-1 with TRBJ1-5, with 7 bases fitting TRBD1. CDR3 length: 17 amino acids. The junction had 15 bases not matched to a gene; V was cut back by 5 bases and J by 2 bases. Germline V gene lookup returns CDR1 DFQATT and CDR2 SNEGSKA (reference sequence). The CDR3 DNA is TGCAGTGCTTTACTAGACAGGGAGGTCGGGGGCAATCAGCCCCAGCATTTT. It is translated as CSALLDREVGGNQPQHF.

There are many counts of this clonotype. J is TRBJ1-1 and V is TRBV27; weak D call: TRBD1 (5 bases). V shed 3 bases and J shed 3 bases, with 20 bases lying between them. Germline CDR1 and CDR2: MNHEY and SMNVEV (reference sequence). CDR3 length: 17 amino acids. CDR3 DNA sequence: TGTGCCAGCAGTTTCTGGGGGGGGGAAGGACCGTACACTGAAGCTTTCTTT. Amino acids: CASSFWGGEGPYTEAFF.

This clonotype has a count of ten or more. The CDR3 nucleotides read TGTGCCAGCAGCTGCCGGGACAGGTCATTTCACTACGAGCAGTACTTC. The encoded protein is CASSCRDRSFHYEQYF. This chain joins TRBV21-1 and TRBJ2-7; TRBD1 was called by the table and not checked on the DNA. TRBV21-1 corresponds to a pseudogene. The length of the CDR3 is 16 residues.

This clonotype was seen repeatedly, ten times or more. V usage is TRBV5-1 and J usage is TRBJ2-2; no clear D gene. The length of the CDR3 is 16 residues. The V gene's germline CDR1 is SGHRS and CDR2 YFSETQ. V lost 0 bases, J lost 4 bases, and 13 bases lay in between. CDR3 DNA sequence: TGCGCCAGCAGCTTGGCAGGAATACTGGGCACCGGGGAGCTGTTTTTT. This codes for CASSLAGILGTGELFF.

The DNA of the CDR3 is TGCGCCAGCAGCTTGGATTGGACCACCGGGGAGCTGTTTTTT. Translating gives CASSLDWTTGELFF. The chain recombines TRBV5-1 with TRBJ2-2; D is unclear. V lost 0 bases, J lost 4 bases, and 7 bases lay in between. CDR1 is SGHRS and CDR2 is YFSETQ in the germline V gene. The CDR3 has 14 amino acids.

The table lists this clonotype with a few counts. The chain couples TRBV28 to TRBJ2-5; D may be TRBD1 or TRBD2 (6 bases each). This CDR3 spans 15 amino acids. Germline assignment: CDR1 MDHEN and CDR2 SYDVKM. Trimming pared 4 bases from V and 2 bases from J, leaving 14 bases between. The CDR3 here is CASSSMGGFQETQYF. CDR3 DNA sequence: TGTGCCAGCAGTTCGATGGGGGGCTTTCAAGAGACCCAGTACTTC.

This clonotype has a count of ten or more. The chain uses TRBV5-6 and TRBJ2-3; TRBD1 might be the D (5 bases). Germline CDR1 SGHDT, CDR2 YYEEEE. V was trimmed by 2 bases and J by 1 base, leaving 17 bases between them. The CDR3 runs to 17 residues. The CDR3 nucleotides read TGTGCCAGCAGCTTCCGTGGTAGGGGCAGCGGCACAGATACGCAGTATTTT. It is translated as CASSFRGRGSGTDTQYF.

This clonotype was seen only a few times. The chain links TRBV7-8 to TRBJ2-7; no clear D. CDR3 length: 15 residues. Trimming took 1 base from V and 5 from J, leaving 15 bases between them. Per the germline V gene, CDR1 is SGHVS and CDR2 is FQNEAQ. The CDR3 nucleotides read TGTGCCAGCAGCTTAGAGTGGAGAGATGAGGACGAGCAGTACTTC. Its protein is CASSLEWRDEDEQYF.

This clonotype was recorded many times. CDR3 amino acids: CSARNREVYNEQFF. CDR3 bases: TGCAGTGCTAGAAATAGGGAGGTGTACAATGAGCAGTTCTTC. The V call is TRBV20-1, the J call TRBJ2-1; possibly TRBD2 for D (6 bases). V lost 2 bases to trimming and J lost 4 bases, with 12 bases between them. From germline, CDR1 is DFQATT and CDR2 SNEGSKA (reference sequence). This CDR3 region has 14 residues.

This clonotype was observed at least ten times. J is TRBJ1-1 and V is TRBV7-6; D gene uncertain. The V gene's germline CDR1 is SGHVS and CDR2 FNYEAQ. The CDR3 is 14 amino acids. V was trimmed by 2 bases and J by 4 bases, leaving 11 bases between them. CDR3 sequence (DNA): TGTGCCAGCAGCTTACTGCTTGGGAGCACTGAAGCTTTCTTT. Protein product: CASSLLLGSTEAFF.

This clonotype was detected many times. The V gene is TRBV14, the J gene TRBJ2-3; the D gene is possibly TRBD1 (6 bases). Deletions cut 4 bases from V and 0 bases from J, with 14 bases between. Germline loops: CDR1 SGHDN, CDR2 FVKESK. The CDR3 loop spans 16 amino acids. The CDR3 protein is CASSLHGGLSTDTQYF. CDR3 coding DNA: TGTGCCAGCAGCCTCCATGGGGGCCTTAGCACAGATACGCAGTATTTT. The full variable domain, in which reference TRBV14 and TRBJ2-3 provide the parts outside the CDR3, is EAGVTQFPSHSVIEKGQTVTLRCDPISGHDNLYWYRRVMGKEIKFLLHFVKESKQDESGMPNNRFLAERTGGTYSTLKVQPAELEDSGVYFCASSLHGGLSTDTQYFGPGTRLTVL.

At least ten counts were recorded for this clonotype. The J gene is TRBJ1-3, the V gene TRBV28; TRBD1 matches at 7 bases. Trimming at V came to 4 bases and at J to 4 bases, leaving 13 bases not matched to a gene. The germline CDR1 and CDR2 sequences are MDHEN and SYDVKM. The CDR3 is 17 amino acids. Here the CDR3 reads CASSSGQLRVSGNTIYF. The CDR3 DNA reads as TGTGCCAGCAGTTCGGGACAGCTCAGGGTATCCGGAAACACCATATATTTT.

The chain is built from TRBV29-1 and TRBJ2-1; TRBD1 aligns across 8 bases. The CDR3 contains 14 residues. Losses at the gene ends were 8 bases for V and 8 bases for J; bases not matched to a gene: 14. Germline lookup yields CDR1 SQVTM and CDR2 ANQGSEA. The CDR3 nucleotides are TGCAGCCACAACTCGTGGGCAGGGGGCTATGAGCAGTTCTTC. It translates to CSHNSWAGGYEQFF.

In this sample, this clonotype turned up many times. The rearrangement joins TRBV14 to TRBJ1-2, with TRBD1 identical over 10 bases. From germline, CDR1 is SGHDN and CDR2 FVKESK. With V trimmed by 1 base and J by 6 bases, 5 bases remained unmatched. The CDR3 extends over 15 amino acids. This CDR3 reads CASSQAHGTGDGYTF. The CDR3 DNA sequence: TGTGCCAGCAGCCAAGCCCACGGGACAGGGGATGGCTACACCTTC.

This clonotype was seen a handful of times. The J gene is TRBJ1-1, the V gene TRBV6-6; the match to TRBD1 covers 9 bases. Germline lookup yields CDR1 MNHNY and CDR2 SVGAGI (reference sequence). The CDR3 runs to 15 residues. After removal of 6 bases from V and 6 bases from J, the junction contained 11 bases not matched to a gene. CDR3 in amino acids: CASRDGQGWFAEAFF. The CDR3, as DNA: TGTGCCAGCAGGGATGGACAGGGGTGGTTTGCTGAAGCTTTCTTT.

This clonotype was seen many times. The chain links TRBV29-1 to TRBJ2-1, with 9 bases identical to TRBD2. Germline V lookup: CDR1 SQVTM, CDR2 ANQGSEA. This CDR3 has 15 residues. V gave up 3 bases and J gave up 2 bases; unmatched junction bases: 5. The CDR3 sequence is CSVDRRGGPYNEQFF. For the CDR3, the DNA is TGCAGCGTTGACAGGCGGGGGGGCCCCTACAATGAGCAGTTCTTC.

This clonotype was counted ten times or more. The chain has TRBV29-1 and TRBJ2-5; TRBD1 aligns across 9 bases. Germline CDR1 reads SQVTM; CDR2 reads ANQGSEA. The CDR3 is 13 residues long. The V segment lost 4 bases and the J segment 4 bases; nucleotides outside the gene matches: 4. Written as DNA, the CDR3 is TGCAGCGTTGCCACAGGGGGCTTAGAGACCCAGTACTTC. Protein product: CSVATGGLETQYF.

The sample holds many counts of this clonotype. V is TRBV7-2 and J is TRBJ2-1; D possibly corresponds to TRBD1 (6 bases). Germline CDR1 is SGHTA and CDR2 is FQGNSA. V lost 1 base to trimming and J lost 6 bases, with 13 bases between them. CDR3 length: 15 residues. The CDR3 nucleotides read TGTGCCAGCAGCTTAGGAAGGACAGCCCTCAATGAGCAGTTCTTC. Protein product: CASSLGRTALNEQFF. Drawing the rest from reference TRBV7-2 and TRBJ2-1, the complete variable domain is GAGVSQSPSNKVTEKGKDVELRCDPISGHTALYWYRQSLGQGLEFLIYFQGNSAPDKSGLPSDRFSAERTGGSVSTLTIQRTQQEDSAVYLCASSLGRTALNEQFFGPGTRLTVL.

This clonotype was seen ten or more times. The chain has TRBV9 and TRBJ1-1; 12 positions agree with TRBD1. V lost 0 bases to trimming and J lost 7 bases; unmatched junction nucleotides: 7. The length of the CDR3 is 16 residues. Germline CDR1 is SGDLS and CDR2 is YYNGEE. In DNA, the CDR3 is TGTGCCAGCAGCGTAGTTCGGGACAGGGGGCGTCGTGAAGCTTTCTTT. As protein: CASSVVRDRGRREAFF.

In this sample, this clonotype turned up many times. This chain links TRBV7-9 with TRBJ2-7, with D tentatively TRBD1 (6 bases). V lost 0 bases to trimming and J lost 2 bases, with 8 bases between them. The CDR3 contains 14 residues. Germline V gene data show CDR1 as SEHNR and CDR2 as FQNEAQ (reference sequence). CDR3 nucleotide sequence: TGTGCCAGCAGCTTAGCCGCAGGGGCCTACGAGCAGTACTTC. This gives the protein CASSLAAGAYEQYF.